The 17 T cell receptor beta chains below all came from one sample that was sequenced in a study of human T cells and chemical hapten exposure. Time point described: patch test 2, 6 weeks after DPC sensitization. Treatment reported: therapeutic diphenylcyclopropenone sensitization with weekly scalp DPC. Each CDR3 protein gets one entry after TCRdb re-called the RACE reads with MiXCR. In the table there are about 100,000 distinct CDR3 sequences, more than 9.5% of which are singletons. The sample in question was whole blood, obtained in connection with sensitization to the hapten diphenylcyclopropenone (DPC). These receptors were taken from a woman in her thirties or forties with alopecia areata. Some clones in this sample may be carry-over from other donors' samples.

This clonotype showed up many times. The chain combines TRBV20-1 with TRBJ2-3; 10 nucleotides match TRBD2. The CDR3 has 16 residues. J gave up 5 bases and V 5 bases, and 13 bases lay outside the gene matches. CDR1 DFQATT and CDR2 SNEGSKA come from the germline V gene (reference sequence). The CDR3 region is CSAEGAGGPSGDTQYF. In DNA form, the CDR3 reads TGCAGTGCTGAAGGAGCGGGAGGGCCGTCGGGAGATACGCAGTATTTT.

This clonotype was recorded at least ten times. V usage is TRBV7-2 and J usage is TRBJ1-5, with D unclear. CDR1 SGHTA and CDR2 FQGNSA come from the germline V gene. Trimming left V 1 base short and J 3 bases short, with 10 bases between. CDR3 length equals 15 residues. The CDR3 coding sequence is TGTGCCAGCAGCTTAGGGGGTCCCCTCAATCAGCCCCAGCATTTT. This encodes CASSLGGPLNQPQHF. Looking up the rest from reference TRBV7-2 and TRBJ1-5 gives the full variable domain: GAGVSQSPSNKVTEKGKDVELRCDPISGHTALYWYRQSLGQGLEFLIYFQGNSAPDKSGLPSDRFSAERTGGSVSTLTIQRTQQEDSAVYLCASSLGGPLNQPQHFGDGTRLSIL.

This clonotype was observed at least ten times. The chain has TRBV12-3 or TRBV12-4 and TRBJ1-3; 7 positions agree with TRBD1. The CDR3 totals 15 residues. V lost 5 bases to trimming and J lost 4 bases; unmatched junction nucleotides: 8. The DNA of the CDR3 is TGTGCCAGCAGTCGACAGGGTTCGGGAGGAAACACCATATATTTT. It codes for CASSRQGSGGNTIYF.

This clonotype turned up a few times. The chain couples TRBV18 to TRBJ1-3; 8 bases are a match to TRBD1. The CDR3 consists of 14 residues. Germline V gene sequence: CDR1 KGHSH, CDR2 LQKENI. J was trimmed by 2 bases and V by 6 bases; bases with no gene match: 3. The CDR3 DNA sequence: TGTGCCAGCTCCCTGGACAGGGCTGGAAACACCATATATTTT. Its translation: CASSLDRAGNTIYF.

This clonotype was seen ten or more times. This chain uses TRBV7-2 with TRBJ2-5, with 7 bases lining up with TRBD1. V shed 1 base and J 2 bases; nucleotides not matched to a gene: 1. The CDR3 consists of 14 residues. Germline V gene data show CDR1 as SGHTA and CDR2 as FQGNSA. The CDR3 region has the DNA TGTGCCAGCAGCTTAGTGACAGGGCAAGAGACCCAGTACTTC. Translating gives CASSLVTGQETQYF.

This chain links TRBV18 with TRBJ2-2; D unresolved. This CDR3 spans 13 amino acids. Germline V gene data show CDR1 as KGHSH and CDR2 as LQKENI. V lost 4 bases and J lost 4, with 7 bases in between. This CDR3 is CASSHDITGELFF. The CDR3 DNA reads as TGTGCCAGCTCACACGACATCACCGGGGAGCTGTTTTTT.

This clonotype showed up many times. The CDR3 here is CASRIYCVLSEQYF. The CDR3 coding sequence is TGTGCCAGCAGAATCTACTGCGTCCTAAGCGAGCAGTACTTC. The chain couples TRBV25-1 to TRBJ2-7; D unresolved. The CDR3 consists of 14 residues. The germline CDR1 and CDR2 sequences are MGHDK and SYGVNS. Trimming cost V 6 bases and J 6 bases, with 18 bases left between them.

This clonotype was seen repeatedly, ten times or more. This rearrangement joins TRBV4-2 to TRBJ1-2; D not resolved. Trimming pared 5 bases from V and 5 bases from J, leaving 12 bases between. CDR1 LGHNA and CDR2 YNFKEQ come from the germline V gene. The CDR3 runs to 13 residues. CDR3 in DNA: TGTGCCAGCAGCTCTAGCCCGACTTATGGCTACACCTTC. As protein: CASSSSPTYGYTF.

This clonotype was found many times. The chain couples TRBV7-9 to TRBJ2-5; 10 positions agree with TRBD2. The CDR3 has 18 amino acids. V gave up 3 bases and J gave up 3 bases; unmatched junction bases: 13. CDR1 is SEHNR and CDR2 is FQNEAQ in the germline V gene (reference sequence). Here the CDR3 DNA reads TGTGCCAGCAGCTTCCCTAGCGGGAGTCGATTTGCTGAAGAGACCCAGTACTTC. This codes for CASSFPSGSRFAEETQYF.

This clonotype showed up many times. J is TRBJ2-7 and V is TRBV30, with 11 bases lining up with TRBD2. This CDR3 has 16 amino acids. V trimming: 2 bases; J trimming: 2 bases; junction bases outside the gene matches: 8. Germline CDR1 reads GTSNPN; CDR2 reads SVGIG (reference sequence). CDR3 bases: TGTGCCTGGAGTCCTTCCGGGACTAGCGGTCCCTACGAGCAGTACTTC. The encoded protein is CAWSPSGTSGPYEQYF.

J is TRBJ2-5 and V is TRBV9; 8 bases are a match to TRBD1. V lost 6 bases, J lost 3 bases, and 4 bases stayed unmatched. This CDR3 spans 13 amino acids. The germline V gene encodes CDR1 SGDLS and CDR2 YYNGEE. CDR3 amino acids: CASTHRGEETQYF. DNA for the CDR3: TGTGCCAGCACCCACAGGGGGGAAGAGACCCAGTACTTC.

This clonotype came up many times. CDR3 region: CASSEAGTVYQPQHF. CDR3 nucleotide sequence: TGTGCCAGCAGTGAAGCGGGGACGGTGTATCAGCCCCAGCATTTT. The chain combines TRBV6-1 with TRBJ1-5; D perhaps matches TRBD1 (5 bases). This CDR3 is built from 15 residues. V lost 0 bases, J lost 5 bases, and 11 bases lay in between. The germline gives CDR1 MNHNS, CDR2 SASEGT.

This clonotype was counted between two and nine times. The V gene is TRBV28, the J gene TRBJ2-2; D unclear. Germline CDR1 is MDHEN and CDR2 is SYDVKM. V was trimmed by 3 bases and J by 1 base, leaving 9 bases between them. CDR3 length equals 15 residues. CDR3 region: CASSFATLNTGELFF. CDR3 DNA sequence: TGTGCCAGCAGTTTCGCGACACTGAACACCGGGGAGCTGTTTTTT.

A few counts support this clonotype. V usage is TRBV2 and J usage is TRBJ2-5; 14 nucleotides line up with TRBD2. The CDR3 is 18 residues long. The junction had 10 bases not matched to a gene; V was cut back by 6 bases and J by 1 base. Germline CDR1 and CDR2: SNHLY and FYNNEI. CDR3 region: CASSAGTSGRNPQETQYF. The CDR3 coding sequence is TGTGCCAGCAGCGCCGGGACTAGCGGGAGAAACCCCCAAGAGACCCAGTACTTC.

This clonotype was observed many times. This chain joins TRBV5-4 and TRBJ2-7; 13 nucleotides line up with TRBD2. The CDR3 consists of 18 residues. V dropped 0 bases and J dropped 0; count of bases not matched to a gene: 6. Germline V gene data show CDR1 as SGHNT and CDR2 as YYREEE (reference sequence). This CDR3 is CASSLAGTSGVSSYEQYF. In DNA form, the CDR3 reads TGTGCCAGCAGCTTGGCCGGGACTAGCGGGGTTTCCTCCTACGAGCAGTACTTC.

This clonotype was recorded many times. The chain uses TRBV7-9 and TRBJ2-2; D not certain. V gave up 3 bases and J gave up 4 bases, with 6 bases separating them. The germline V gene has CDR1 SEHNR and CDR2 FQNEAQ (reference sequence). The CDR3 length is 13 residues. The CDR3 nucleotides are TGTGCCAGCAGCTTGGACGGCACCGGGGAGCTGTTTTTT. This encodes CASSLDGTGELFF.

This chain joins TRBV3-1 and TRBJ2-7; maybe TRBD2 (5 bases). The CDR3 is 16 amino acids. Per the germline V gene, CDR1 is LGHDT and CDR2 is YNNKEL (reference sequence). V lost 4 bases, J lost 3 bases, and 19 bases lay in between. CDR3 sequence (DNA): TGTGCCAGCAGCCCGCCAGGACGGCGAAGCGGCTACGAGCAGTACTTC. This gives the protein CASSPPGRRSGYEQYF.